This T cell receptor (beta chain) was recovered during a study of Ad26.COV2.S vaccination and SARS-CoV-2 variants. Whole-study results and caveats: Estimates derived from TCR breadth and depth analyses may have underestimated total T cell responses.

The CDR3 loop spans 16 amino acids. Libraries were prepared by immunoSEQ multiplex PCR; TCRdb keeps only in-frame clonotypes and omits some of them. The sample contains 350,000 to 500,000 clones, 88% of which appear only once. On this clone: Its cognate antigen is unknown.

Noted treatment: 15 to 20 received Ad26.COV2.S at low or high dose, single or two shots; about 5 received placebo; per-sample allocation not given. Sampling took place 63 days after the first vaccine or placebo injection. Within Boston, the person who donated was an adult of 18-55 years. The sample in question was peripheral blood, obtained in a trial of Ad26.COV2.S vaccine versus placebo. This sequence was found in a person between 18 and 65 years old who received the Ad26.COV2.S COVID-19 vaccine or a placebo. V and J are TRBV12-2 and TRBJ1-5; the table's D call of TRBD1 was not tested on the DNA. TRBV12-2 is a pseudogene locus. This chain's CDR3 is CASRLFDRVVNQPQHF. CDR3 in DNA: TGTGCAAGTCGCTTATTCGACAGAGTGGTTAATCAGCCCCAGCATTTT.